Here is one T cell receptor beta chain with its context. V was clipped by 3 bases and J by 0 bases, with 9 bases between them. Germline V gives CDR1 MNHEY, CDR2 SVGAGI. This CDR3 is 14 amino acids long. This specimen comes from a study of prognosis after radiotherapy for stage I lung cancer. Genomic DNA provided the template from which TCR beta CDR3 was amplified by two-round multiplex PCR. Primers were specific to each TRBV and TRBJ gene in first-round PCR. TCRdb called the multiplex PCR reads again in MiXCR, with one record for every CDR3 protein. The repertoire holds some 34,000 distinct CDR3 sequences, 32% seen once, with about 25% in the top ten.

Specimen: PBMCs, collected before or after stereotactic body radiation therapy (not recorded which). The clonotype was recovered from a donor aged 50 or older with non-small cell lung cancer. The chain carries TRBV6-5 and TRBJ2-7; D not resolved. CDR3 sequence reads: CASSYRFSSYEQYF. As DNA, the CDR3 is TGTGCCAGCAGTTATCGTTTCAGCTCCTACGAGCAGTACTTC.